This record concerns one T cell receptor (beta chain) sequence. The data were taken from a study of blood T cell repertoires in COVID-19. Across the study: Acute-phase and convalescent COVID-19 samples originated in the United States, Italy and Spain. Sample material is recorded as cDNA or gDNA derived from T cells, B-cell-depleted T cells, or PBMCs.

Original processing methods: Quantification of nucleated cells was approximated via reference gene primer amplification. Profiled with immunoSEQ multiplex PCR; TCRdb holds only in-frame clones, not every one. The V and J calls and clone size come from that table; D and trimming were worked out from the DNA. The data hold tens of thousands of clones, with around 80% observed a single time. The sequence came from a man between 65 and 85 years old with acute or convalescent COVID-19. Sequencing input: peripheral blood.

CDR3 amino acids: CAISESHGRLDSPLHF. The CDR3 region has the DNA TGTGCCATCAGTGAGTCCCATGGGCGCTTGGATTCACCCCTCCACTTT. The V gene is TRBV10-3, the J gene TRBJ1-6; D uncertain. The germline gives CDR1 ENHRY, CDR2 SYGVKD. Trimming removed 0 bases at V and 8 bases at J, with 14 bases between. The CDR3 is made up of 16 amino acids.